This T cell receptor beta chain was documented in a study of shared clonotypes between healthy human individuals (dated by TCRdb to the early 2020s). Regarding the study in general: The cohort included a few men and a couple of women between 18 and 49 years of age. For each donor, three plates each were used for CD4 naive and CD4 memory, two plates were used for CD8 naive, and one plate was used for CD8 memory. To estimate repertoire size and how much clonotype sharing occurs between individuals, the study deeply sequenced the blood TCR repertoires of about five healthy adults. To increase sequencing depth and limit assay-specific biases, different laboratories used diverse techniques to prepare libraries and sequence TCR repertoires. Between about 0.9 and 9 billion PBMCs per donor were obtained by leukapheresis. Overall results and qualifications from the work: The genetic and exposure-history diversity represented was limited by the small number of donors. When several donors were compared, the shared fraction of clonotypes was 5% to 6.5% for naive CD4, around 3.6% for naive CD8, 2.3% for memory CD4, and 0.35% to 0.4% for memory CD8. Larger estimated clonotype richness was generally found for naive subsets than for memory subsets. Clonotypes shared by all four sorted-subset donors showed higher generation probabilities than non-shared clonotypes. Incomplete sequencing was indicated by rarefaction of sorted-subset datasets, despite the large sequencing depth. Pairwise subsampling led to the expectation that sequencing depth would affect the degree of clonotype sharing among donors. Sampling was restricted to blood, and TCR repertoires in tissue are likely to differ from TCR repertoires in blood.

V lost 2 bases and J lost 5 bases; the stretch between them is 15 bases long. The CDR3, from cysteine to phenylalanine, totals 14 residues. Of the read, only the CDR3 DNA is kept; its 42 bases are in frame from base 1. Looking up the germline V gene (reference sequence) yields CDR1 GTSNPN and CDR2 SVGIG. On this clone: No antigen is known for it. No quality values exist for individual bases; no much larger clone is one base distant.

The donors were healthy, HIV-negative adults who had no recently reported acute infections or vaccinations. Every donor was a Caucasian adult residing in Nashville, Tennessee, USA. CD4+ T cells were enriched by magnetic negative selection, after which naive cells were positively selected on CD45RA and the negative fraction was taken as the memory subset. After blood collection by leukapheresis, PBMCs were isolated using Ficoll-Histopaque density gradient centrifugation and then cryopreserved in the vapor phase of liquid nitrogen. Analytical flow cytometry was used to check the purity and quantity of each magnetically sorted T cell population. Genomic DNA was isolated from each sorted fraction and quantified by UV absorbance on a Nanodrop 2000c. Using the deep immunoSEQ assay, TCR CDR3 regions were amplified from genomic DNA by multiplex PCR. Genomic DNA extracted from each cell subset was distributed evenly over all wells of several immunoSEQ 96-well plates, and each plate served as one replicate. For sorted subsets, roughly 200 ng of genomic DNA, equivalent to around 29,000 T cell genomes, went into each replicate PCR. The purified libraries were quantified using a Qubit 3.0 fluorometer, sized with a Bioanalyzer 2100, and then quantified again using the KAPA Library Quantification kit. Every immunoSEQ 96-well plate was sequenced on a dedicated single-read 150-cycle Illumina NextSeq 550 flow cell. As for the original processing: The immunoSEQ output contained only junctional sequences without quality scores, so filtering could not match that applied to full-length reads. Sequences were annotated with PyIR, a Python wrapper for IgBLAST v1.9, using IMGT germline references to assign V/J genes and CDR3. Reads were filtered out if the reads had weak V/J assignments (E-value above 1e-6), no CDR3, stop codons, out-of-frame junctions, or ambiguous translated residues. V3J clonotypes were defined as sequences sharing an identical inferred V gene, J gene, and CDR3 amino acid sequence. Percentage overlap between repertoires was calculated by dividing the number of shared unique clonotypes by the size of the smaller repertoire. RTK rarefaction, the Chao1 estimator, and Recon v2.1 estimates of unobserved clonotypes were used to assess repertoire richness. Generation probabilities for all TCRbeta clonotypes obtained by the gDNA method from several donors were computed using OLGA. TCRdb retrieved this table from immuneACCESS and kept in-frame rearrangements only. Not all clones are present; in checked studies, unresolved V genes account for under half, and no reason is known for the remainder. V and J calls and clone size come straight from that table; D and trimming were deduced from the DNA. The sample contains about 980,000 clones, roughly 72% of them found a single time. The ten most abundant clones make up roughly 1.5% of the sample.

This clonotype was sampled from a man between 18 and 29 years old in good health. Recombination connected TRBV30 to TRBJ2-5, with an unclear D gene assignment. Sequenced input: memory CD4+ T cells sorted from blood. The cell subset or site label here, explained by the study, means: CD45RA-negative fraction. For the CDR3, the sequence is CAWSLGVSIETQYF. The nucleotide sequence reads TGTGCCTGGAGTCTTGGTGTCTCGATCGAGACCCAGTACTTC.